A selection of T cell receptor beta chains follows, all from one sample in a study of blood T cell repertoires in COVID-19. Method: immunoSEQ multiplex PCR; TCRdb's copy keeps in-frame clones and lacks some. The repertoire consists of about 310,000 clones, with roughly 89% occurring once and the leading ten covering around 0.96%. The sequenced sample consisted of peripheral blood. The source of these receptors is a woman aged 40-49 years with COVID-19, enrolled during active disease. The CDR3 runs from the conserved cysteine through the conserved F or W. The D gene is left open where the match is weak. Not all rows give a size; the values are once, few, many and, for expanded clones, a class.

v_gene	d_gene	j_gene	abundance	CDR3aa	CDR3nt
TRBV28	.	TRBJ1-5	.	CASSLGGAVNQPQHF	TGTGCCAGCAGCCTTGGAGGGGCAGTCAATCAGCCCCAGCATTTT
TRBV28	TRBD1	TRBJ1-5	.	CASSSLGQGTNQPQHF	TGTGCCAGCAGTTCACTCGGACAGGGGACTAATCAGCCCCAGCATTTT
TRBV30	TRBD1	TRBJ1-5	.	CAWARQGKLSNQPQHF	TGTGCCTGGGCCAGACAGGGCAAGCTTAGCAATCAGCCCCAGCATTTT
TRBV23-1	.	TRBJ1-5	.	CASSQSPGGGRVCQPQHF	TGCGCCAGCAGTCAATCTCCCGGGGGGGGTAGAGTTTGTCAGCCCCAGCATTTT
TRBV9	TRBD1	TRBJ2-5	once	CASSPRSGQGAYGDQETQYF	TGTGCCAGCAGCCCACGATCGGGACAGGGGGCTTATGGAGACCAAGAGACCCAGTACTTC
TRBV4-2	.	TRBJ1-2	.	CASRSPGDYGYTF	TGTGCCAGCCGTTCTCCAGGGGACTATGGCTACACCTTC
TRBV18	TRBD2	TRBJ2-5	few	CASSPRREGGETQYF	TGTGCCAGCTCACCACGCAGGGAGGGCGGGGAGACCCAGTACTTC
TRBV7-2	.	TRBJ2-5	once	CASSLVGGAETQYF	TGTGCCAGCAGCTTAGTTGGCGGCGCAGAGACCCAGTACTTC
TRBV28	.	TRBJ1-5	once	CASSLSRTRNQPQHF	TGTGCCAGCAGTCTGAGTCGGACTCGCAATCAGCCCCAGCATTTT
TRBV29-1	TRBD1	TRBJ2-6	.	CSVARTGLPSGANVLTF	TGCAGCGTTGCCCGGACAGGGTTACCCTCTGGGGCCAACGTCCTGACTTTC
TRBV27	TRBD1	TRBJ2-7	once	CASSHGTGSLDEQYF	TGTGCCAGCAGCCACGGGACAGGGTCACTGGACGAGCAGTACTTC
TRBV19	.	TRBJ1-5	.	CASSIGGRLPNQPQHF	TGTGCCAGTAGTATAGGGGGCAGGCTTCCTAATCAGCCCCAGCATTTT
TRBV7-2	TRBD1	TRBJ2-7	.	CASSLASGGGEQYF	TGTGCCAGCAGCTTAGCCTCAGGGGGTGGGGAGCAGTACTTC
TRBV2	TRBD1	TRBJ2-7	.	CASRRAGDRVTYEQYF	TGTGCCAGCAGGAGGGCAGGGGACAGGGTTACCTACGAGCAGTACTTC
TRBV6-5	.	TRBJ1-1	.	CATKRNIMNTEAFF	TGTGCCACCAAGAGGAACATTATGAACACTGAAGCTTTCTTT
TRBV5-1	TRBD1	TRBJ2-7	.	CASSLETGGTYEQYF	TGCGCCAGCAGCTTGGAGACAGGGGGGACCTACGAGCAGTACTTC
TRBV15	.	TRBJ2-7	.	CATGMRSESYEQYF	TGTGCCACCGGAATGCGGTCGGAGTCATACGAGCAGTACTTC
TRBV28	.	TRBJ1-3	.	CASSFTDSGNTIYF	TGTGCCAGCAGTTTCACAGACTCTGGAAACACCATATATTTT
TRBV18	.	TRBJ1-2	once	CASSAERGSYGYTF	TGTGCCAGCTCAGCAGAGCGGGGCAGCTATGGCTACACCTTC
TRBV21-1	.	TRBJ1-2	.	CASSHPRTVPYGYTF	TGTGCCAGCAGCCACCCAAGGACAGTGCCCTATGGCTACACCTTC
TRBV30	.	TRBJ1-5	.	CASQTSTDSQPQHF	TGTGCCAGCCAAACTTCGACCGACTCTCAGCCCCAGCATTTT
TRBV15	TRBD2	TRBJ2-1	.	CATSRDLFRLAGNNEQFF	TGTGCCACCAGCAGAGATCTCTTCCGACTAGCGGGGAACAATGAGCAGTTCTTC
TRBV7-2	TRBD1	TRBJ2-3	.	CASSFKTGPTDTQYF	TGTGCCAGCAGCTTCAAGACAGGGCCAACAGATACGCAGTATTTT
TRBV6-5	.	TRBJ1-2	.	CASTLMANGEGYTF	TGTGCCAGCACCTTGATGGCCAACGGAGAGGGCTACACCTTC
TRBV6-5	.	TRBJ2-1	.	CASSYSRDNEQFF	TGTGCCAGCAGTTACTCCAGGGACAATGAGCAGTTCTTC
TRBV6-2/TRBV6-3	TRBD1	TRBJ2-7	.	CASSFRNRGNKQYF	TGTGCCAGCAGTTTCCGGAACAGGGGGAACAAGCAGTACTTC
TRBV6-1	.	TRBJ1-6	.	CASSGHRQAKSSYNSPLHF	TGTGCCAGCAGTGGACACCGACAGGCCAAGAGCTCCTATAATTCACCCCTCCACTTT
TRBV5-1	TRBD1	TRBJ1-3	once	CASSPDRAGNTIYF	TGCGCCAGCAGCCCAGACAGGGCTGGAAACACCATATATTTT
TRBV7-3	TRBD2	TRBJ2-5	.	CASSSIGGAEETQYF	TGTGCCAGCAGCTCCATCGGGGGGGCCGAGGAGACCCAGTACTTC
TRBV7-6	TRBD2	TRBJ2-3	once	CASSLGSGGAADTQYF	TGTGCCAGCAGCTTAGGGAGCGGGGGGGCCGCAGATACGCAGTATTTT
TRBV27	TRBD2	TRBJ2-7	.	CASSFGGANSYEQYF	TGTGCCAGCAGTTTCGGGGGGGCGAATTCCTACGAGCAGTACTTC
TRBV4-1	.	TRBJ1-1	.	CASSQDSGGNTEAFF	TGCGCCAGCAGCCAAGATTCGGGGGGGAACACTGAAGCTTTCTTT
TRBV5-5	.	TRBJ1-1	.	CASSRGAREGTEAFF	TGTGCCAGCAGCAGGGGTGCCAGGGAGGGCACTGAAGCTTTCTTT
TRBV6-1	.	TRBJ2-3	.	CASSEAVPIGGTQYF	TGTGCCAGCAGTGAAGCGGTCCCTATCGGGGGTACGCAGTATTTT
TRBV5-1	.	TRBJ1-5	.	CASSFRGSQPQHF	TGCGCCAGCAGCTTCAGAGGTTCGCAGCCCCAGCATTTT
TRBV9	.	TRBJ2-2	.	CASSVQGGTNTGELFF	TGTGCCAGCAGCGTACAGGGGGGAACGAACACCGGGGAGCTGTTTTTT
TRBV18	.	TRBJ1-5	.	CASSRLSGEGRFGQPQHF	TGTGCCAGCTCACGGCTTAGCGGAGAGGGGAGGTTTGGACAGCCCCAGCATTTT
TRBV6-5	.	TRBJ1-1	.	CASSYEEGNTEAFF	TGTGCCAGCAGTTACGAGGAGGGGAACACTGAAGCTTTCTTT
TRBV2	.	TRBJ2-7	.	CASSGVSGVGEQYF	TGTGCCAGCAGCGGGGTTAGTGGGGTCGGGGAGCAGTACTTC
TRBV6-5	.	TRBJ1-4	.	CASRGGAVVYEKLFF	TGTGCCAGCAGGGGCGGGGCCGTTGTGTATGAAAAACTGTTTTTT
TRBV7-9	.	TRBJ2-5	.	CASSLGSNPGTQYF	TGTGCCAGCAGCTTAGGATCTAACCCGGGGACCCAGTACTTC